This T cell receptor (beta chain) appears in the sequencing data of a study of cytomegalovirus exposure and HLA in healthy donors. The PCR was carried out with 60 Vbeta primers and 13 Jbeta primers. Produced via immunoSEQ multiplex PCR; TCRdb's table is partial and in-frame only. In the table there are more than 80,000 clones, approximately 80% of which are singletons. V was cut by 0 bases and J by 1 base, with 13 bases left in between. CDR1 ENHRY and CDR2 SYGVKD come from the germline V gene. The CDR3 extends over 18 amino acids. The TCR comes from a middle-aged woman in good health and CMV-seropositive. This rearrangement joins TRBV10-3 to TRBJ2-6, with D tentatively TRBD1 (7 bases). Sequenced input: PBMCs. This CDR3 reads CAISESPRGDSGANVLTF. CDR3 DNA: TGTGCCATCAGTGAGTCCCCCAGGGGGGATTCTGGGGCCAACGTCCTGACTTTC.